This record concerns one T cell receptor beta chain sequence. These data come from a study of T-cell reconstitution after alpha-beta-depleted transplantation in children. Unique molecular identifiers tagged the TCRbeta library. TCRdb redid the calling of the PCR reads with MiXCR, one entry per CDR3 protein. This table has about 360,000 distinct CDR3 sequences, 13% appearing once. The germline V gene encodes CDR1 SQVTM and CDR2 ANQGSEA. The CDR3 loop spans 15 amino acids. V shed 5 bases, J shed 5 bases, and the junction held 8 bases outside the gene matches. The rearrangement uses TRBV29-1 and TRBJ2-1; 11 bases are shared with TRBD1. This receptor was identified in a human donor who donated a stem cell graft to a child with Fanconi anemia. This sample comprised PBMCs, obtained from the stem cell graft. The CDR3 bases are TGCAGCGTTTTGAGCCGGGACAGGGGGGACAATGAGCAGTTCTTC. It encodes CSVLSRDRGDNEQFF.